A single sample gave rise to the 16 T cell receptor beta chains below, sequenced in a study of identical twins. In TCRdb, the 5' RACE reads were re-called with MiXCR into one record per CDR3 protein. The table includes some 320,000 distinct CDR3 sequences, around an eighth detected once. The data were also submitted as part of a second study, on yellow fever vaccine responses in identical twins.

Sample: CD8+ T cells sorted from blood. The receptors here all came from a woman aged 18-35 years in good health.

This clonotype was detected only a few times. The V call is TRBV9, the J call TRBJ2-7, with a tentative D call TRBD1 (6 bases). Trimming shortened V by 0 bases and J by 2 bases, and 9 bases separated the two germline ends. Germline V gives CDR1 SGDLS, CDR2 YYNGEE. This CDR3 is built from 14 residues. CDR3 sequence reads: CASSVGDITYEQYF. The CDR3 DNA sequence: TGTGCCAGCAGCGTAGGGGACATTACCTACGAGCAGTACTTC.

This clonotype was observed at least ten times. V is TRBV12-3 or TRBV12-4 and J is TRBJ2-2; D may match TRBD1 or TRBD2 (5 bases each). The CDR3 sequence is 16 residues long. V lost 1 base to trimming and J lost 1 base, with 10 bases between them. Here the CDR3 reads CASSLVVGVNTGELFF. The CDR3, as DNA: TGTGCCAGCAGTTTAGTGGTGGGGGTGAACACCGGGGAGCTGTTTTTT.

In its sample, this clonotype was seen a few times. The rearrangement joins TRBV28 to TRBJ2-3; tentatively, D is TRBD2 (5 bases). The ends were cut back, 8 bases at V and 5 bases at J, with 14 bases in the middle. Germline values: CDR1 MDHEN, CDR2 SYDVKM. CDR3 length: 13 residues. CDR3 amino acids: CASSLAPGDTQYF. In DNA, the CDR3 is TGTGCCAGCTCCCTAGCCCCGGGAGATACGCAGTATTTT.

This chain joins TRBV10-3 and TRBJ1-1; 9 bases map to TRBD1. Germline V gene sequence: CDR1 ENHRY, CDR2 SYGVKD. The CDR3 loop spans 15 amino acids. Trimming removed 6 bases from V and 0 bases from J; junction bases left unmatched: 5. Here the CDR3 reads CAISGDRVVNTEAFF. CDR3 coding DNA: TGTGCCATCAGCGGGGACAGGGTGGTGAACACTGAAGCTTTCTTT.

The V gene is TRBV29-1, the J gene TRBJ2-1; 9 positions agree with TRBD2. Germline V gene data show CDR1 as SQVTM and CDR2 as ANQGSEA. The CDR3 spans 15 residues. V was clipped by 0 bases and J by 8 bases; unmatched bases: 8. The CDR3 coding sequence is TGCAGCGTTGAAGATAGCGGGCTAGCGGGGTATGAGCAGTTCTTC. Translation gives CSVEDSGLAGYEQFF.

This clonotype was seen a few times. The chain carries TRBV6-2 or TRBV6-3 and TRBJ2-1, with TRBD1 as a possible D gene (7 bases). The CDR3 runs 15 residues. V lost 2 bases, J lost 6 bases, and 14 bases lay in between. Germline V gene data show CDR1 as MNHEY and CDR2 as SVGEGT. The CDR3 reads CASSYVAGQLNEQFF. In DNA, the CDR3 is TGTGCCAGCAGTTACGTGGCGGGACAGCTCAATGAGCAGTTCTTC.

The rearrangement uses TRBV5-1 and TRBJ1-1; D gene unclear. Per the germline V gene, CDR1 is SGHRS and CDR2 is YFSETQ. V gave up 5 bases and J gave up 2 bases, with 7 bases separating them. This CDR3 comprises 12 residues. The CDR3 bases are TGCGCCAGCAGAGAAACAAACACTGAAGCTTTCTTT. As protein: CASRETNTEAFF.

Many counts were recorded for this clonotype. The chain couples TRBV29-1 to TRBJ2-1; tentative D call: TRBD2 (5 bases). Germline V gene lookup returns CDR1 SQVTM and CDR2 ANQGSEA. Between the trimmed V and J ends, which lost 3 bases and 0 bases, there was a span of 12 bases. The CDR3 is 15 residues long. The DNA for the CDR3 is TGCAGCGTTGACCGTAGCGAGAACTCCTACAATGAGCAGTTCTTC. This encodes CSVDRSENSYNEQFF.

The chain is built from TRBV27 and TRBJ2-3; TRBD1 is a possible D gene (6 bases). This CDR3 is 15 amino acids long. V dropped 0 bases and J dropped 2 bases, with 9 bases sitting between them. In germline, CDR1 is MNHEY, CDR2 SMNVEV (reference sequence). The CDR3 is CASSLSDSYTDTQYF. The CDR3, as DNA: TGTGCCAGCAGTTTATCGGACAGTTACACAGATACGCAGTATTTT.

The sample holds a few counts of this clonotype. The chain joins TRBV20-1 to TRBJ2-5, with D possibly being TRBD1 (6 bases). Germline values: CDR1 DFQATT, CDR2 SNEGSKA (reference sequence). The CDR3 has 12 amino acids. The ends were cut back, 5 bases at V and 5 bases at J, with 12 bases in the middle. In nucleotides, the CDR3 is TGCAGTGCTCGGGCAGGGGATGAGACCCAGTACTTC. It translates to CSARAGDETQYF.

This clonotype was seen a handful of times. This chain uses TRBV5-1 with TRBJ2-3; tentatively, D is TRBD1 or TRBD2 (5 bases each). Germline V CDR1 and CDR2: SGHRS, YFSETQ. The CDR3 runs to 16 residues. Trimming shortened V by 4 bases and J by 0 bases, and 15 bases separated the two germline ends. The CDR3 nucleotides read TGCGCCAGCAGCCGCCGGGACCGCCCTAGCACAGATACGCAGTATTTT. Protein: CASSRRDRPSTDTQYF.

This clonotype showed up just a few times. This sequence joins TRBV13 and TRBJ2-1, with D uncertain. CDR1 and CDR2 (germline): PRHDT, FYEKMQ (reference sequence). The CDR3 covers 15 residues. V lost 1 base and J lost 7, with 14 bases in between. CDR3 in DNA: TGTGCCAGCAGCTTAGAACCTGGACCCTCGAATGAGCAGTTCTTC. It encodes CASSLEPGPSNEQFF.

This clonotype occurred many times. The rearrangement joins TRBV6-5 to TRBJ2-1; unclear D gene. The CDR3 has 13 residues. The V end lost 0 bases, the J end lost 6 bases, and 6 bases lay between the germline ends. Germline V gene sequence: CDR1 MNHEY, CDR2 SVGAGI. CDR3 coding DNA: TGTGCCAGCAGTTACTCTAGCAGCAATGAGCAGTTCTTC. This codes for CASSYSSSNEQFF.

The rearrangement links TRBV3-1 to TRBJ2-7, with 14 bases fitting TRBD2. Germline V CDR1 and CDR2: LGHDT, YNNKEL (reference sequence). The CDR3 runs 16 residues. V shed 4 bases and J 0 bases; nucleotides not matched to a gene: 2. Here the CDR3 DNA reads TGTGCCAGCAGCCGACTAGCGGGAGGGACCTCCTACGAGCAGTACTTC. This encodes CASSRLAGGTSYEQYF.

The gene calls are TRBV13 and TRBJ2-3; 8 nucleotides agree with TRBD2. The germline gives CDR1 PRHDT, CDR2 FYEKMQ (reference sequence). J lost 5 bases, V lost 4 bases, and 8 bases had no gene match. The length of the CDR3 is 15 residues. The CDR3 loop is CASSYPDLAGDTQYF. The CDR3 bases are TGTGCCAGCAGCTACCCCGATCTAGCGGGAGATACGCAGTATTTT.

This chain connects TRBV20-1 to TRBJ2-1, with 14 bases matching TRBD2. The CDR3 consists of 18 residues. The J segment lost 2 bases and the V segment lost 3 bases, leaving 9 bases of the junction unmatched. Germline CDR1 is DFQATT and CDR2 is SNEGSKA (reference sequence). The CDR3 is CSARGGTSGRSAYNEQFF. CDR3 nucleotide sequence: TGCAGTGCTAGGGGGGGGACTAGCGGGAGATCGGCCTACAATGAGCAGTTCTTC.